The clone carrying this T cell receptor (beta chain) was seen only a few times. Its matching antigen is unknown. Prepared libraries of TCR beta cDNA carried unique molecular identifiers. MiXCR, applied by TCRdb to the PCR reads, yields one record per CDR3 protein. The sample yields 150,000 to 200,000 distinct CDR3 sequences, 30% seen once. Trimming cost V 6 bases and J 7 bases, with 15 bases left between them. The CDR3 totals 13 residues. CDR1 is MNHEY and CDR2 is SMNVEV in the germline V gene (reference sequence). This sample was taken from a study of post-analysis software for immune sequencing data. At the level of the study: Included among the disease courses, which were recorded for the cohort, were relapsing-remitting, secondary progressive and progressive-relapsing multiple sclerosis.

Study-level results: The study found significantly lower normalized Chao1 diversity in multiple sclerosis patients than in controls. The study found TRBV5-6, TRBV5-1 and TRBV20-1 among a few TRBV segments more frequent in patients than controls.

The V and J genes are TRBV27 and TRBJ1-2; D remains ambiguous. This TCR came from a girl between 10 and 17 years old with multiple sclerosis. The sample taken for sequencing was blood. CDR3 in amino acids: CASSSAGWSGYTF. Here the CDR3 DNA reads TGTGCCAGCAGCTCTGCTGGGTGGTCTGGCTACACCTTC.